This T cell receptor beta chain appears in the sequencing data of a study of blood T cells in healthy people across ages. General study results and limits: With age, beta diversity per million T cells declined roughly linearly, significantly by approximately 40.

Primers used in a second PCR of about 6 to 11 cycles were a sample-barcoded 5' primer and a J-beta primer mix. Using its own MiXCR run on the 5' RACE reads, TCRdb lists one record per CDR3 protein. Of about 1.5 million distinct CDR3 sequences in the sample, around 40% were seen once. Notes on this clonotype: Its antigen is not known.

Material for sequencing was blood. The sequence was collected from a young woman in good health.

As DNA, the CDR3 is TGTGCCAGCAGGTTCACAGGGGAGAACACTGAAGCTTTCTTT. It yields the protein CASRFTGENTEAFF. The chain is built from TRBV2 and TRBJ1-1; 7 bases are a match to TRBD1. The trim removed 6 bases at V and 1 base at J, leaving 5 bases unmatched. The CDR3 runs 14 residues. CDR1 is SNHLY and CDR2 is FYNNEI in the germline V gene. Based on the CDR3 plus reference TRBV2 and TRBJ1-1, the full variable domain is EPEVTQTPSHQVTQMGQEVILRCVPISNHLYFYWYRQILGQKVEFLVSFYNNEISEKSEIFDDQFSVERPDGSNFTLKIRSTKLEDSAMYFCASRFTGENTEAFFGQGTRLTVV.